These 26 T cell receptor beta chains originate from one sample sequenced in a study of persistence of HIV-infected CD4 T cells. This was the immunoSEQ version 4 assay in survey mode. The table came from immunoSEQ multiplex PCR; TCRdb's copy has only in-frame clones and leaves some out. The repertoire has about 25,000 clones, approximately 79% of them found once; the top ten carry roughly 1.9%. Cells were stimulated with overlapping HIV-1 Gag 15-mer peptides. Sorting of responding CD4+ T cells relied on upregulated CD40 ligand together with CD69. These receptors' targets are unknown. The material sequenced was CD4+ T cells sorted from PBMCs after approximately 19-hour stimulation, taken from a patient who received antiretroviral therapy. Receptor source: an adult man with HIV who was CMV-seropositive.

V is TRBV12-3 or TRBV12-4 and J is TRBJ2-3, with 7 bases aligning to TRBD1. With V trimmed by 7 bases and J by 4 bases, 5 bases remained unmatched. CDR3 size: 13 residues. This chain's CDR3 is CASNNRGPDTQYF. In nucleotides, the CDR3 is TGTGCCAGCAACAATAGGGGGCCAGATACGCAGTATTTT.

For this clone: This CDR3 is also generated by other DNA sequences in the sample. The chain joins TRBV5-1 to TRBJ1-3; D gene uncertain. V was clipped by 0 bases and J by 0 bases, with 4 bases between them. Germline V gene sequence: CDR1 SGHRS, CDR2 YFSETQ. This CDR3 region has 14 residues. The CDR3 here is CASSLAGSGNTIYF. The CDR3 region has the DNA TGCGCCAGCAGCTTGGCCGGCTCTGGAAACACCATATATTTT. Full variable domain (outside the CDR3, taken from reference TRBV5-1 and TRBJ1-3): KAGVTQTPRYLIKTRGQQVTLSCSPISGHRSVSWYQQTPGQGLQFLFEYFSETQRNKGNFPGRFSGRQFSNSRSEMNVSTLELGDSALYLCASSLAGSGNTIYFGEGSWLTVV.

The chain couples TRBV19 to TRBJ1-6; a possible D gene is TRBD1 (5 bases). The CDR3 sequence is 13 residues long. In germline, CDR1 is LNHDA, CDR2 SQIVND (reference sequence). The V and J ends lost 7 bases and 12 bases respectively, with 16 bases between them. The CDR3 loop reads CASKAMGEGPLHF. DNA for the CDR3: TGTGCCAGTAAAGCAATGGGGGAGGGACCCCTCCACTTT.

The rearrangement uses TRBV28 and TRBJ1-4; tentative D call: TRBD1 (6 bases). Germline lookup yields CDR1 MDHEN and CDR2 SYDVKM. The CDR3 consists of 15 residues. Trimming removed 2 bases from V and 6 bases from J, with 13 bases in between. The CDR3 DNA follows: TGTGCCAGCAGTTTACTAACTCCAGGGGATGAAAAACTGTTTTTT. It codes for CASSLLTPGDEKLFF.

Here the CDR3 reads CASSLAEGAFSEAFF. Here the CDR3 DNA reads TGTGCCAGCAGTTTAGCGGAGGGGGCGTTCTCTGAAGCTTTCTTT. The V and J genes are TRBV6-5 and TRBJ1-1; 7 nucleotides match TRBD1. CDR3 length: 15 amino acids. The J segment lost 6 bases and the V segment lost 4 bases, leaving 11 bases of the junction unmatched. The V gene's germline CDR1 is MNHEY and CDR2 SVGAGI.

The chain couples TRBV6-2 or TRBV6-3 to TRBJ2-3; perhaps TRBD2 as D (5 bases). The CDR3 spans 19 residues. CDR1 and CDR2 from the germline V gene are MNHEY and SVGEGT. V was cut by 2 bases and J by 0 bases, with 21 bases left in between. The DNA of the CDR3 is TGTGCCAGCAGTTACCGAATTCTAAGCGCGGGCATTAGCACAGATACGCAGTATTTT. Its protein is CASSYRILSAGISTDTQYF.

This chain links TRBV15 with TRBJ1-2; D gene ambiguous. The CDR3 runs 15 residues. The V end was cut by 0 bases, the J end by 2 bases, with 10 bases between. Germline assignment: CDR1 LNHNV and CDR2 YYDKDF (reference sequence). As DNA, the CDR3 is TGTGCCACCAGCAGAGATCCTGGCAACAACTATGGCTACACCTTC. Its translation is CATSRDPGNNYGYTF.

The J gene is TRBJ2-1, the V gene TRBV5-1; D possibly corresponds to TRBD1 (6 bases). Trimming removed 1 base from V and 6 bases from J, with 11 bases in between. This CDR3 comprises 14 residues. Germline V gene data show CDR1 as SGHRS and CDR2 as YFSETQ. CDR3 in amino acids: CASSLQTGSNEQFF. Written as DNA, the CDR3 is TGCGCCAGCAGCTTGCAAACAGGGTCCAATGAGCAGTTCTTC.

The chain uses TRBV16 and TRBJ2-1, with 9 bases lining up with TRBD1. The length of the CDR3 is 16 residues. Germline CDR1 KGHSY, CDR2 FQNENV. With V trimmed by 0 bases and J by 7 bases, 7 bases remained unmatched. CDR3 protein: CASSQSRQGGPNEQFF. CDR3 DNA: TGTGCCAGCAGCCAATCTCGACAGGGGGGGCCAAATGAGCAGTTCTTC.

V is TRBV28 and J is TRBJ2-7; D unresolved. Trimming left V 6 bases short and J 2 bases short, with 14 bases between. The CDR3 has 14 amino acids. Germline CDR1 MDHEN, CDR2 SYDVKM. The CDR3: CASRQNLLPYEQYF. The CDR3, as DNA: TGTGCCAGCAGGCAAAACCTACTTCCCTACGAGCAGTACTTC. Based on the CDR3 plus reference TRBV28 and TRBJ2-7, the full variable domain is DVKVTQSSRYLVKRTGEKVFLECVQDMDHENMFWYRQDPGLGLRLIYFSYDVKMKEKGDIPEGYSVSREKKERFSLILESASTNQTSMYLCASRQNLLPYEQYFGPGTRLTVT.

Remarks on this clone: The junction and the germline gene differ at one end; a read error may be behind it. CDR3 protein: CASTLKGGETYF. For the CDR3, the DNA is TGTGCCAGCACCTTAAAGGGTGGAGAGACATACTTC. J is TRBJ1-2 and V is TRBV7-9; D not certain. Germline CDR1 reads SEHNR; CDR2 reads FQNEAQ (reference sequence). CDR3 size: 12 residues.

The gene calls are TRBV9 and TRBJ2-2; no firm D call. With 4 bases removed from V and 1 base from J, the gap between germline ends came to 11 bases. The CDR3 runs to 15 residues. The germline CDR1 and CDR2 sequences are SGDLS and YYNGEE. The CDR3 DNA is TGTGCCAGCAGCCCCCGGACGGTGAACACCGGGGAGCTGTTTTTT. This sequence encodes CASSPRTVNTGELFF.

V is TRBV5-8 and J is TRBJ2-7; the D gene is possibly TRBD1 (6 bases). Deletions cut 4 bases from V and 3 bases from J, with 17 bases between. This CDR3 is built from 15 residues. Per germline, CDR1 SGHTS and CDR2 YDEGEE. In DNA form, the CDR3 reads TGTGCCAGCAGCAGAGGGACAAAGGGCAGCTACGAGCAGTACTTC. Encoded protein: CASSRGTKGSYEQYF.

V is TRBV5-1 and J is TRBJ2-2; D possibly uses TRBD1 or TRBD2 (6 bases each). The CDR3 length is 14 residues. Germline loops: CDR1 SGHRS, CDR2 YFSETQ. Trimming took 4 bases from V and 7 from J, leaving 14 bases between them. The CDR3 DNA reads TGCGCCAGCAGCCCGGGGGCGGGTGACGGGGAGCTGTTTTTT. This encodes CASSPGAGDGELFF.

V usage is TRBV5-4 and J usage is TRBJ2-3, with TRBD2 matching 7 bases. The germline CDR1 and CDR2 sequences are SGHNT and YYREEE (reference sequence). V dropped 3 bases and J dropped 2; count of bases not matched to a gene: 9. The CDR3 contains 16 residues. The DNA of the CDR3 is TGTGCCAGCAGCTCAAACAGCGGGGTGAACACAGATACGCAGTATTTT. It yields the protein CASSSNSGVNTDTQYF.

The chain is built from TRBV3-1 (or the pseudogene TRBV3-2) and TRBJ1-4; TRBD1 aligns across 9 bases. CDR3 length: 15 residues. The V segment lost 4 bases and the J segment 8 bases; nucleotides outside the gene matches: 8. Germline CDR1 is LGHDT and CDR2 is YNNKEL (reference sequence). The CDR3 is CASSRPGQGGEKLFF. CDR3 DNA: TGTGCCAGCAGCCGGCCGGGACAGGGTGGCGAAAAACTGTTTTTT.

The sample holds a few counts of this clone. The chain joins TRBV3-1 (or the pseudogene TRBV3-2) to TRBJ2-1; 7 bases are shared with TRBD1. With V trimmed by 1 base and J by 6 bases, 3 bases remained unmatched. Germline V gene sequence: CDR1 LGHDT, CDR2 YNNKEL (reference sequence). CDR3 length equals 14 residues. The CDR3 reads CASSQGGTANEQFF. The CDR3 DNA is TGTGCCAGCAGCCAAGGAGGGACAGCCAATGAGCAGTTCTTC.

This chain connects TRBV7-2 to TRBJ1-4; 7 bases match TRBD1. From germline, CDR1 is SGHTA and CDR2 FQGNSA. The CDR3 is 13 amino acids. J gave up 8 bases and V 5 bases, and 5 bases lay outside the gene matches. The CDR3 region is CASSTIRGEKLFF. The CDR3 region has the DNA TGTGCCAGCAGCACAATCAGGGGGGAAAAACTGTTTTTT.

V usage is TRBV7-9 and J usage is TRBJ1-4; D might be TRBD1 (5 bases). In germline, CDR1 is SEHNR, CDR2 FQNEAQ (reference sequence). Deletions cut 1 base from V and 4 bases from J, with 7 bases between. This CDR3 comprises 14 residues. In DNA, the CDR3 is TGTGCCAGCAGCTTAGGGGGCAGTAATGAAAAACTGTTTTTT. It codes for CASSLGGSNEKLFF.

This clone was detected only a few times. The CDR3: CASSPSPAVANSPLHF. CDR3 coding DNA: TGTGCCAGCAGCCCCTCCCCGGCGGTTGCTAATTCACCCCTCCACTTT. The rearrangement uses TRBV7-3 and TRBJ1-6, with no clear D. The CDR3 sequence is 16 residues long. Trimming took off 5 bases at V and 6 bases at J, with 17 bases between the two ends. Germline V gene sequence: CDR1 SGHTA, CDR2 FQGTGA.

The CDR3 DNA sequence: TGCGCCAGCAGCCCCCGGGACACTTACGAGCAGTACTTC. Amino acid sequence: CASSPRDTYEQYF. This chain connects TRBV5-1 to TRBJ2-7; D possibly corresponds to TRBD1 (6 bases). Trimming removed 4 bases at V and 4 bases at J, with 12 bases between. The CDR3 sequence is 13 residues long. Germline V gene data show CDR1 as SGHRS and CDR2 as YFSETQ.

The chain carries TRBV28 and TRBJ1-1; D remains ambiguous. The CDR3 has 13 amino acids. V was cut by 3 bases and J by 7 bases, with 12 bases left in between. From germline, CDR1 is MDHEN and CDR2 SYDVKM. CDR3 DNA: TGTGCCAGCAGTTTGTCGGGGTCACATGAAGCTTTCTTT. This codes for CASSLSGSHEAFF.

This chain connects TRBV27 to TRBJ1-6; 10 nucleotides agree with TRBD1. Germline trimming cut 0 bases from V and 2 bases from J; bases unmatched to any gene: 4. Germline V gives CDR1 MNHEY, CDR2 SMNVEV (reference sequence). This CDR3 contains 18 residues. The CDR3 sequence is CASSLSGTGEPYNSPLHF. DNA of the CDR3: TGTGCCAGCAGTTTATCGGGGACAGGGGAACCCTATAATTCACCCCTCCACTTT.

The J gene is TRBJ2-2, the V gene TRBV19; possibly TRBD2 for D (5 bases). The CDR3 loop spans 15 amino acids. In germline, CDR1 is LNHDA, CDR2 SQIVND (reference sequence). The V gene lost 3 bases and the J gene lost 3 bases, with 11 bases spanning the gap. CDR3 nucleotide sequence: TGTGCCAGTAGTATGTCGGGGTCCCACACCGGGGAGCTGTTTTTT. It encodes CASSMSGSHTGELFF.

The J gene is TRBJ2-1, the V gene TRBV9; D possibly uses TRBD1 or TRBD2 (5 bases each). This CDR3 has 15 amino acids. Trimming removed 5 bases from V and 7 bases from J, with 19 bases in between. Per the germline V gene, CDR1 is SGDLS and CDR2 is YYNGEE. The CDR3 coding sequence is TGTGCCAGCAGTGCCCTCTGGGGCCGAGGGAATGAGCAGTTCTTC. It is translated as CASSALWGRGNEQFF. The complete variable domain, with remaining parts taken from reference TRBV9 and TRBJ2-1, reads DSGVTQTPKHLITATGQRVTLRCSPRSGDLSVYWYQQSLDQGLQFLIQYYNGEERAKGNILERFSAQQFPDLHSELNLSSLELGDSALYFCASSALWGRGNEQFFGPGTRLTVL.

For the CDR3, the DNA is TGTGCCAGCTCACCCTCGCAGGGGCCGGGGACTGAAGCTTTCTTT. Translation gives CASSPSQGPGTEAFF. V and J are TRBV18 and TRBJ1-1, with D possibly matching TRBD1 (6 bases). The germline V and J ends were trimmed by 3 bases and 5 bases, with 16 bases remaining between them. CDR1 is KGHSH and CDR2 is LQKENI in the germline V gene. The CDR3 runs 15 residues.